This T cell receptor (beta chain) came from a study of identical twins. This clonotype has a handful of counts. Its specificity is not known. TCRdb passed the 5' RACE reads through MiXCR, listing each CDR3 protein once. The sample yields about 530,000 distinct CDR3 sequences, around 24% seen once. Study findings and constraints: There were fewer insertions in abundant cord blood beta clonotypes, but memory repertoires showed no such pattern. Out-of-frame alpha sequences common to twins exhibited an excess of low generation probability.

Trimming removed 4 bases from V and 6 bases from J; junction bases left unmatched: 8. Per the germline V gene, CDR1 is SQVTM and CDR2 is ANQGSEA. CDR3 length equals 15 residues. This same sample was also part of a study on yellow fever vaccine responses in identical twins.

Sequencing used CD4+ T cells sorted from blood. The chain recombines TRBV29-1 with TRBJ2-3, with 12 nucleotides matching TRBD1. The receptor comes from a woman aged 18-35 years in good health. As DNA, the CDR3 is TGCAGCGTTGCACCGGGACAGGGGGCGTATGATACGCAGTATTTT. Amino acid sequence: CSVAPGQGAYDTQYF.